Here is one T cell receptor (beta chain) with its context. The sample is drawn from a study of shared clonotypes between healthy human individuals. CDR1 is SGHTS, CDR2 YDEGEE, per germline. Trimming pared 1 base from V and 5 bases from J, leaving 21 bases between. This CDR3 region has 17 residues. Profiling relied on immunoSEQ multiplex PCR, and the TCRdb table lists in-frame clones only, not all of them. The sample records a few million clones, about 92% being singletons. V is TRBV5-8 and J is TRBJ1-1; D possibly corresponds to TRBD1 (6 bases). The sequencing input was naive CD4+ T cells from PBMCs. As for subset: CD45RA+ positively selected. This receptor was identified in a man between 18 and 29 years old in good health. Some clones in this sample may be carry-over from other donors' samples. The CDR3 coding sequence is TGTGCCAGCAGCTTGCTACCCAATGGGGGCGAGGGAACTGAAGCTTTCTTT. Translated, it gives CASSLLPNGGEGTEAFF.